The 10 T cell receptor beta chains below were found in one sample sequenced in a study of neurological immune-mediated disorders. MiXCR was run by TCRdb on the 5' RACE reads, yielding one entry per CDR3 protein. The repertoire holds tens of thousands of distinct CDR3 sequences, with 4.5% as singletons. The sequencing sample was made of PBMCs. The receptors were gathered from a woman aged 55-70 years with multiple sclerosis.

This clonotype occurred many times. V usage is TRBV5-8 and J usage is TRBJ2-1; 13 nucleotides align to TRBD2. Germline values: CDR1 SGHTS, CDR2 YDEGEE. The junction had 10 bases not matched to a gene; V was cut back by 3 bases and J by 7 bases. CDR3 length equals 17 residues. The chain's CDR3 is CASSSTWTSGSLNEQFF. For the CDR3, the DNA is TGTGCCAGCAGCTCCACATGGACTAGCGGGAGTTTAAATGAGCAGTTCTTC. The variable domain in full, completed from reference TRBV5-8 and TRBJ2-1, reads EAGVTQSPTHLIKTRGQQATLRCSPISGHTSVYWYQQALGLGLQFLLWYDEGEERNRGNFPPRFSGRQFPNYSSELNVNALELEDSALYLCASSSTWTSGSLNEQFFGPGTRLTVL.

Many counts were recorded for this clonotype. The rearrangement uses TRBV21-1 and TRBJ2-7; TRBD2, the table's D call, was not compared with the DNA. TRBV21-1 represents a pseudogene. The CDR3 contains 21 residues. CDR3 bases: TGTGCCAGCAGCAGGGGACCTCGACCGCCCGCAGGGCTAGCGGGGAGCTACGAGCAGTACGTC. This sequence encodes CASSRGPRPPAGLAGSYEQYV.

This clonotype has ten or more counts. The V and J genes are TRBV20-1 and TRBJ1-1; D not certain. The CDR3 loop spans 13 amino acids. The ends were cut back, 3 bases at V and 1 base at J, with 9 bases in the middle. Germline CDR1 DFQATT, CDR2 SNEGSKA (reference sequence). CDR3 sequence: CSARPDPNTEAFF. In DNA, the CDR3 is TGCAGTGCTAGGCCTGACCCGAACACTGAAGCTTTCTTT.

In its sample, this clonotype was seen many times. The chain couples TRBV20-1 to TRBJ2-4, with 11 bases identical to TRBD2. Trimming cost V 0 bases and J 10 bases; bases outside gene matches: 5. The germline V gene has CDR1 DFQATT and CDR2 SNEGSKA (reference sequence). The CDR3 extends over 14 amino acids. CDR3 nucleotide sequence: TGCAGTGCTAGAGATCCTAGCGGGGGGCCGATTCAGTACTTC. Translating gives CSARDPSGGPIQYF.

This clonotype was recorded many times. The rearrangement joins TRBV24-1 to TRBJ2-1, with D unresolved. The V and J ends lost 6 bases and 5 bases respectively, with 7 bases between them. The V gene's germline CDR1 is KGHDR and CDR2 SFDVKD. The CDR3 covers 12 residues. The CDR3 loop is CATSRVHNEQFF. The CDR3 nucleotides are TGTGCCACCAGTCGGGTCCACAATGAGCAGTTCTTC.

This clonotype was seen at least ten times. The rearrangement uses TRBV7-9 and TRBJ1-3; D call uncertain. Trimming pared 4 bases from V and 0 bases from J, leaving 13 bases between. Germline CDR1 and CDR2: SEHNR and FQNEAQ (reference sequence). There are 16 residues in the CDR3. The CDR3, as DNA: TGTGCCAGCAGCTCCTTGGCCTCCAGCTCTGGAAACACCATATATTTT. Translation: CASSSLASSSGNTIYF.

Only a few counts were recorded for this clonotype. Here the CDR3 DNA reads TGTGCCATCAGCCTTCTTGGGGATACGCAGTATTTT. It specifies CAISLLGDTQYF. The chain is built from TRBV10-3 and TRBJ2-3, with D uncertain. Germline CDR1 ENHRY, CDR2 SYGVKD. V was pared by 6 bases and J by 6 bases, with 10 bases between. The CDR3 length is 12 residues.

This clonotype came up many times. The genes are TRBV7-2 and TRBJ1-4, with D unclear. The CDR3 covers 13 residues. From germline, CDR1 is SGHTA and CDR2 FQGNSA. V was trimmed by 4 bases and J by 8 bases, leaving 11 bases between them. The chain's CDR3 is CASSSRLEEKLFF. In nucleotides, the CDR3 is TGTGCCAGCAGCTCCCGGCTAGAAGAAAAACTGTTTTTT.

This clonotype was counted many times. The chain is built from TRBV28 and TRBJ2-3; TRBD2 matches at 11 bases. CDR1 is MDHEN, CDR2 SYDVKM, per germline. CDR3 length: 17 amino acids. V lost 4 bases to trimming and J lost 1 base; unmatched junction nucleotides: 7. CDR3 bases: TGTGCCAGCAGTTCCACATATAGCGGGGGGGGCACAGATACGCAGTATTTT. Translating it yields CASSSTYSGGGTDTQYF.

This clonotype was observed a few times. The chain recombines TRBV20-1 with TRBJ1-4, with D perhaps matching TRBD1 (6 bases). With 0 bases removed from V and 5 bases from J, the gap between germline ends came to 13 bases. Germline assignment: CDR1 DFQATT and CDR2 SNEGSKA (reference sequence). The CDR3 is made up of 15 amino acids. The chain's CDR3 is CSARDLYRANEKLFF. In DNA, the CDR3 is TGCAGTGCTAGAGATCTGTACAGGGCGAATGAAAAACTGTTTTTT.